What follows are 5 T cell receptor beta chains derived from one specimen sequenced in a study of cytomegalovirus exposure and HLA in healthy donors. Sequencing used immunoSEQ multiplex PCR; TCRdb keeps in-frame clones, though not all of them. This sample has tens of thousands of clones, with over 85% found just once. Material for sequencing was PBMCs. Receptor source: a woman younger than 30 in good health and CMV-seronegative.

The chain recombines TRBV9 with TRBJ2-5; D is possibly TRBD2 (5 bases). The CDR3 runs to 15 residues. V was clipped by 5 bases and J by 2 bases, with 16 bases between them. The germline CDR1 and CDR2 sequences are SGDLS and YYNGEE. The chain's CDR3 is CASSWADSTQETQYF. In nucleotides, the CDR3 is TGTGCCAGCAGTTGGGCGGACTCAACACAAGAGACCCAGTACTTC.

V and J are TRBV5-1 and TRBJ1-1; 10 positions match TRBD1. Germline values: CDR1 SGHRS, CDR2 YFSETQ. CDR3 size: 14 residues. With V trimmed by 3 bases and J by 6 bases, 5 bases remained unmatched. CDR3 nucleotide sequence: TGCGCCAGCAGCTACGGGACAGGGGACGCTGAAGCTTTCTTT. Translation gives CASSYGTGDAEAFF.

The V and J genes are TRBV27 and TRBJ2-7; TRBD1 agrees at 10 bases. CDR3 length equals 13 residues. The germline V gene has CDR1 MNHEY and CDR2 SMNVEV (reference sequence). Losses at the gene ends were 5 bases for V and 9 bases for J; bases not matched to a gene: 7. As DNA, the CDR3 is TGTGCCAGCAGTGGACAGGGGGGCTTAGGGCAGTACTTC. Translating gives CASSGQGGLGQYF.

The V and J genes are TRBV2 and TRBJ2-1; 8 bases are a match to TRBD2. CDR3 length equals 15 residues. The V gene's germline CDR1 is SNHLY and CDR2 FYNNEI. Trimming cost V 7 bases and J 4 bases; bases outside gene matches: 9. The CDR3 sequence: CASKPRSGSYNEQFF. The CDR3 region has the DNA TGTGCCAGCAAACCGAGGAGCGGGAGTTACAATGAGCAGTTCTTC.

The V and J genes are TRBV27 and TRBJ1-6; 10 bases fit TRBD1. The V gene end was trimmed by 7 bases and the J gene end by 10 bases; junction bases not matched to a gene: 7. Germline CDR1 and CDR2: MNHEY and SMNVEV (reference sequence). The CDR3 totals 14 residues. The CDR3 protein is CASKRGQGNSPLHF. The CDR3 bases are TGTGCCAGCAAAAGGGGACAGGGGAACTCACCCCTCCACTTT.